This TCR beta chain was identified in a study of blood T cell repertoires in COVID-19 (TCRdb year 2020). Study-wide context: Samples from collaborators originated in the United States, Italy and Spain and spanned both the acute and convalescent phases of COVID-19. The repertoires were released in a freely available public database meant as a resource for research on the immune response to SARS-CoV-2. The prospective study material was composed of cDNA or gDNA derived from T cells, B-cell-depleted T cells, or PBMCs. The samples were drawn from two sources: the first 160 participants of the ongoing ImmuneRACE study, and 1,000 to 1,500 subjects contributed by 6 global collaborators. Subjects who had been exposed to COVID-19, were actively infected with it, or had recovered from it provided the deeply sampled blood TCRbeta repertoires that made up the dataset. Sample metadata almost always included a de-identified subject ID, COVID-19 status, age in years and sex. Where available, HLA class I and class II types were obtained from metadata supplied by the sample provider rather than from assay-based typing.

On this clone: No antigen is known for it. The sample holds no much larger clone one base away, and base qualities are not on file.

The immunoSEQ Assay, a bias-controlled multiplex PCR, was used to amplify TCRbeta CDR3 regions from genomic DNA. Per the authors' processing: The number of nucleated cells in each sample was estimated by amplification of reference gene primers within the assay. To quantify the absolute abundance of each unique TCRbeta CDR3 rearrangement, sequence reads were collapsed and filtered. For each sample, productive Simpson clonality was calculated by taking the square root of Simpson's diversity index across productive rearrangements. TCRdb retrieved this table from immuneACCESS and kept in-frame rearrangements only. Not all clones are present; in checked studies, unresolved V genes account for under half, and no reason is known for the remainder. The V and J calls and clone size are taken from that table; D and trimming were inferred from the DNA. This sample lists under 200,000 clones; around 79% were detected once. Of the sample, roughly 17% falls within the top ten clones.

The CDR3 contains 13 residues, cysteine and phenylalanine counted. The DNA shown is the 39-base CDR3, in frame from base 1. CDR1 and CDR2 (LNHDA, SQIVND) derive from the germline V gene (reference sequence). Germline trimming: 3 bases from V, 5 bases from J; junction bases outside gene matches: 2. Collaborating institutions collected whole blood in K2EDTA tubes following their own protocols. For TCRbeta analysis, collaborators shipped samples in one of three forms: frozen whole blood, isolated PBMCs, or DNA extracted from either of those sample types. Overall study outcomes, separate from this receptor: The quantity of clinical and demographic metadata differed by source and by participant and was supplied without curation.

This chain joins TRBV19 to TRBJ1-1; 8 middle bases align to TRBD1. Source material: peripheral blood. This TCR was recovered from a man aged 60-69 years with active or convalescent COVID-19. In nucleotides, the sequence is TGTGCCAGTAGTATCCAGGGGGCAACTGAAGCTTTCTTT. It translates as CASSIQGATEAFF.